This TCR beta chain emerged from a study of identical twins. Study-level findings and limits: Compared with unrelated sharing, twin-shared out-of-frame alpha sequences had more low-probability sequences.

Trimming took 9 bases from V and 0 from J, leaving 9 bases between them. The CDR3 runs 13 residues. TCRdb re-called the 5' RACE reads through MiXCR, storing one row per CDR3 protein. The table has a few hundred thousand distinct CDR3 sequences, about 10% seen once; the top ten hold roughly 8.7%. This clonotype was seen at least ten times. Its antigen remains unidentified. The receptor's source is a woman aged 45-65 years in good health. Sequenced: naive T cells sorted from blood. The genes are TRBV12-3 or TRBV12-4 and TRBJ2-1; D unresolved. DNA for the CDR3: TGTGCCAGTCAGAGAGGCTCCTACAATGAGCAGTTCTTC. Its protein product is CASQRGSYNEQFF.